Included here is one TCR beta chain sequence, with context. The target antigen is unknown. In germline, CDR1 is DFQATT, CDR2 SNEGSKA (reference sequence). The CDR3 has 15 residues. V was trimmed by 3 bases and J by 0 bases, leaving 12 bases between them. This specimen belongs to a study of T cells in Graves' hyperthyroidism and ophthalmopathy. Study at large: Pretreatment peripheral blood was obtained at initial diagnosis. Notes on the study in general: A model of 13 V-J pairs discriminated ophthalmopathy from stable hyperthyroidism. Most thyroid clonotypes expanded above 0.001 appeared in blood too.

The CDR3 regions of TCR beta were amplified from RNA transcripts. The study used the HTBI primer set for a first-round RT-PCR of the TCR CDR3. In TCRdb, the multiplex PCR reads were re-called with MiXCR into one record per CDR3 protein. The sample yields around 300,000 distinct CDR3 sequences, 10% to 15% seen once. Sequencing used blood. The receptor was derived from a woman under 40 with Graves' hyperthyroidism that later progressed to Graves' ophthalmopathy. V and J are TRBV20-1 and TRBJ2-1; possibly TRBD2 for D (5 bases). CDR3 sequence reads: CSARTRGSSYNEQFF. DNA of the CDR3: TGCAGTGCTAGGACCCGGGGAAGCTCCTACAATGAGCAGTTCTTC.